This TCR beta chain stems from a study of PD-1 blockade in classical Hodgkin lymphoma. The wider study: The patients were dosed with nivolumab 3 mg/kg, infused intravenously every 2 weeks.

Assay used: immunoSEQ multiplex PCR; TCRdb lists only in-frame clones, some missing. The table has approximately 84,000 clones, 83% seen once. Time point described: cycle 4 day 1 (C4D1), after 6 weeks of nivolumab. Brentuximab vedotin exposure varied among the patients, all of whom had relapsed after autologous stem cell transplantation. General study points: TCR diversity in CD4+, not CD8+, cells rose significantly by C4D1. Partial responders and progressors had significantly lower baseline TCR diversity.

The length of the CDR3 is 14 residues. Germline CDR1 and CDR2: MGHRA and YSYEKL. The V gene lost 1 base and the J gene lost 5 bases, with 11 bases spanning the gap. In the case of this clone: Its antigen is as yet unknown.

The TCR was taken from a human donor with classical Hodgkin lymphoma. The specimen comprised peripheral blood mononuclear cells (PBMCs), sampled before the fourth cycle of nivolumab. The chain joins TRBV4-1 to TRBJ2-5, with D maybe TRBD1 (5 bases). Here the CDR3 DNA reads TGCGCCAGCAGCCAAGGAAACAGGCGGGAGACCCAGTACTTC. Translated, it gives CASSQGNRRETQYF.